Each of the 30 T cell receptor beta chains below was sequenced from the same sample in a study of vaccination effects on CD4 cells after COVID-19. Method: immunoSEQ multiplex PCR; TCRdb's copy keeps in-frame clones and lacks some. The table lists over 65,000 clones, about 74% of them singletons. These TCRs' antigens remain unknown. It was after 10 days of culture that CD4+ T cells were isolated. Source: CD4+ T cells from PBMCs cultured without peptide, taken before COVID-19 vaccination. These receptors were taken from a human donor who received a COVID-19 vaccine.

The rearrangement uses TRBV18 and TRBJ1-1; 8 nucleotides agree with TRBD1. CDR1 is KGHSH, CDR2 LQKENI, per germline. The CDR3 loop spans 15 amino acids. V shed 3 bases and J 4 bases; nucleotides not matched to a gene: 7. The CDR3 loop reads CASSPARTGTTEAFF. In DNA, the CDR3 is TGTGCCAGCTCACCGGCTCGGACAGGGACCACTGAAGCTTTCTTT.

V and J are TRBV5-1 and TRBJ1-6; D gene uncertain. CDR3 length: 16 amino acids. V gave up 0 bases and J gave up 6 bases, with 13 bases separating them. From germline, CDR1 is SGHRS and CDR2 YFSETQ. The CDR3 coding sequence is TGCGCCAGCAGCTTGGAAGGCCGTCAGGTTAATTCACCCCTCCACTTT. Its protein is CASSLEGRQVNSPLHF.

This chain uses TRBV9 with TRBJ2-5, with no clear D. The CDR3 runs 14 residues. V lost 0 bases and J lost 7, with 13 bases in between. CDR1 is SGDLS and CDR2 is YYNGEE in the germline V gene. For the CDR3, the DNA is TGTGCCAGCAGCGTAGTTTGGCACACTGGGACCCAGTACTTC. This gives the protein CASSVVWHTGTQYF.

This chain joins TRBV18 and TRBJ1-3; D is unresolved. The CDR3 contains 16 residues. CDR1 is KGHSH, CDR2 LQKENI, per germline. Trimming took off 3 bases at V and 0 bases at J, with 12 bases between the two ends. The CDR3 DNA is TGTGCCAGCTCACCTGAACTCCGTAGCTCTGGAAACACCATATATTTT. This gives the protein CASSPELRSSGNTIYF.

As DNA, the CDR3 is TGTGCCAGCAGGGACTACCAAACAGATACGCAGTATTTT. This encodes CASRDYQTDTQYF. The rearrangement uses TRBV3-1 (or the pseudogene TRBV3-2) and TRBJ2-3, with a weak D call TRBD2 (6 bases). The CDR3 sequence is 13 residues long. With 6 bases removed from V and 3 bases from J, the gap between germline ends came to 10 bases. Germline V gene lookup returns CDR1 LGHDT and CDR2 YNNKEL (reference sequence).

The rearrangement uses TRBV15 and TRBJ2-3; TRBD1 is a possible D gene (6 bases). V shed 1 base and J shed 2 bases, with 10 bases lying between them. The CDR3 runs 15 residues. Germline loops: CDR1 LNHNV, CDR2 YYDKDF (reference sequence). Here the CDR3 DNA reads TGTGCCACCAGCAGAGGGGACAAGAACACAGATACGCAGTATTTT. As protein: CATSRGDKNTDTQYF.

The table lists this clone with a few counts. This chain connects TRBV2 to TRBJ1-5; no firm D call. Trimming removed 4 bases from V and 2 bases from J, with 9 bases in between. Per germline, CDR1 SNHLY and CDR2 FYNNEI. The CDR3 is made up of 14 amino acids. The CDR3 DNA sequence: TGTGCCAGCAGTGCAATGGGAGGCAATCAGCCCCAGCATTTT. Protein sequence: CASSAMGGNQPQHF.

The genes are TRBV19 and TRBJ2-3; 8 bases line up with TRBD1. From germline, CDR1 is LNHDA and CDR2 SQIVND (reference sequence). CDR3 length: 15 residues. The trim removed 7 bases at V and 4 bases at J, leaving 10 bases unmatched. CDR3 nucleotides: TGTGCCAGTACGTATGAGACAGGGGTCCCAGATACGCAGTATTTT. Amino acids: CASTYETGVPDTQYF.

V gene TRBV7-2 combines with J gene TRBJ2-2; a possible D gene is TRBD1 (5 bases). Trimming shortened V by 5 bases and J by 5 bases, and 12 bases separated the two germline ends. From germline, CDR1 is SGHTA and CDR2 FQGNSA. CDR3 size: 14 residues. For the CDR3, the DNA is TGTGCCAGCAGCCCCCTTAGGGGAACCGGGGAGCTGTTTTTT. It yields the protein CASSPLRGTGELFF.

This sequence joins TRBV6-1 and TRBJ1-2; 7 bases line up with TRBD1. Germline V lookup: CDR1 MNHNS, CDR2 SASEGT. The trim removed 2 bases at V and 4 bases at J, leaving 7 bases unmatched. CDR3 length equals 15 residues. The chain's CDR3 is CASSEPGQWSYGYTF. The CDR3 bases are TGTGCCAGCAGTGAACCGGGACAGTGGAGCTATGGCTACACCTTC.

CDR3 DNA: TGTGCCAGCTGGGCCAGGGGGTTGGCTAATGAAAAACTGTTTTTT. Amino acid sequence: CASWARGLANEKLFF. The rearrangement joins TRBV2 to TRBJ1-4; 7 nucleotides line up with TRBD1. Germline V gene data show CDR1 as SNHLY and CDR2 as FYNNEI. The CDR3 has 15 amino acids. After removal of 8 bases from V and 3 bases from J, the junction contained 9 bases not matched to a gene.

This sequence joins TRBV11-2 and TRBJ2-2, with D uncertain. CDR3 length: 16 residues. CDR1 is SGHAT, CDR2 FQNNGV, per germline. V was shortened by 5 bases and J by 0 bases, with 13 bases between the two germline ends. CDR3 region: CASSRQTDANTGELFF. The CDR3 nucleotides read TGTGCCAGCAGCCGCCAGACGGACGCGAACACCGGGGAGCTGTTTTTT.

The J gene is TRBJ1-2, the V gene TRBV6-5, with D unresolved. The germline gives CDR1 MNHEY, CDR2 SVGAGI. Trimming took 0 bases from V and 4 from J, leaving 9 bases between them. CDR3 length: 14 amino acids. The CDR3 sequence is CASSYSGGSYGYTF. The CDR3 DNA is TGTGCCAGCAGTTACTCAGGAGGAAGCTATGGCTACACCTTC.

CDR3 sequence reads: CASSLAGGDVGYTF. In DNA form, the CDR3 reads TGTGCCAGCAGCTTAGCAGGTGGGGATGTAGGCTACACCTTC. This sequence joins TRBV7-9 and TRBJ1-2; D is unclear. Looked up from germline, CDR1 is SEHNR and CDR2 is FQNEAQ (reference sequence). Trimming removed 0 bases from V and 8 bases from J, with 13 bases in between. This CDR3 has 14 residues.

This chain joins TRBV5-8 and TRBJ2-3, with 14 bases matching TRBD2. Germline V gene sequence: CDR1 SGHTS, CDR2 YDEGEE. The CDR3 length is 16 residues. The trim removed 0 bases at V and 6 bases at J, leaving 3 bases unmatched. CDR3 in amino acids: CASSLGLAGGPDTQYF. Here the CDR3 DNA reads TGTGCCAGCAGCTTGGGACTAGCGGGGGGGCCTGATACGCAGTATTTT.

The V and J genes are TRBV18 and TRBJ1-2, with 7 nucleotides matching TRBD1. This CDR3 region has 16 residues. Trimming cost V 3 bases and J 4 bases; bases outside gene matches: 11. Germline values: CDR1 KGHSH, CDR2 LQKENI. The CDR3 coding sequence is TGTGCCAGCTCACCGTCAACCGGGACAGAACCCTATGGCTACACCTTC. Its protein product is CASSPSTGTEPYGYTF.

This clone is a singleton in its sample. V and J are TRBV18 and TRBJ2-2; D may match TRBD1 or TRBD2 (5 bases each). V lost 6 bases, J lost 5 bases, and 16 bases lay in between. Germline V lookup: CDR1 KGHSH, CDR2 LQKENI. This CDR3 spans 15 amino acids. Here the CDR3 reads CASSPETGGTGELFF. DNA for the CDR3: TGTGCCAGCTCCCCAGAGACTGGGGGAACCGGGGAGCTGTTTTTT.

The chain has TRBV6-6 and TRBJ2-1, with D maybe TRBD1 (7 bases). The V gene's germline CDR1 is MNHNY and CDR2 SVGAGI (reference sequence). The CDR3 extends over 13 amino acids. Deletions cut 6 bases from V and 9 bases from J, with 15 bases between. This CDR3 is CASSFGQEGEQFF. For the CDR3, the DNA is TGTGCCAGCAGCTTCGGACAGGAGGGTGAGCAGTTCTTC.

J is TRBJ1-2 and V is TRBV7-9, with a weak D call TRBD1 (5 bases). Germline V gene lookup returns CDR1 SEHNR and CDR2 FQNEAQ (reference sequence). The CDR3 contains 18 residues. The V gene lost 5 bases and the J gene lost 0 bases, with 22 bases spanning the gap. CDR3 sequence: CASSPPALRQRPNYGYTF. DNA for the CDR3: TGTGCCAGCAGCCCGCCAGCCCTAAGACAGAGACCTAACTATGGCTACACCTTC.

With regard to this clone: The conserved phenylalanine or tryptophan is not found at the CDR3 terminus, so this likely reflects a read error. The DNA is left out, because the CDR3 cannot be placed on it with certainty; the CDR3 is given as TCRdb lists it. The chain is built from TRBV3-1 (or the pseudogene TRBV3-2) and TRBJ2-4; TRBD2, as called in the table, went unchecked against the DNA. Germline CDR1 is LGHDT and CDR2 is YNNKEL (reference sequence). Both ends counted, the CDR3 spans 14 residues. This chain's CDR3 is CASSPRGSGGATFL.

This chain links TRBV2 with TRBJ1-6; D is unresolved. The germline V gene has CDR1 SNHLY and CDR2 FYNNEI. CDR3 length: 15 residues. The germline V and J ends were trimmed by 4 bases and 6 bases, with 13 bases remaining between them. The CDR3 DNA sequence: TGTGCCAGCAGTGCTCAAGGTCAGCCTAATTCACCCCTCCACTTT. As protein: CASSAQGQPNSPLHF.

This sequence joins TRBV5-5 and TRBJ2-3, with a weak D call TRBD1 (5 bases). Looked up from germline, CDR1 is SGHKS and CDR2 is YYEKEE (reference sequence). Trimming stripped 0 bases from V and 1 base from J, with 9 bases between. CDR3 length equals 15 residues. The CDR3 sequence: CASSLGTLGTDTQYF. CDR3 bases: TGTGCCAGCAGCTTGGGGACACTCGGCACAGATACGCAGTATTTT.

This chain links TRBV2 with TRBJ2-3; D not certain. This CDR3 contains 14 residues. Germline loops: CDR1 SNHLY, CDR2 FYNNEI. V was trimmed by 7 bases and J by 3 bases, leaving 14 bases between them. Here the CDR3 DNA reads TGTGCCAGCATCCAGGACCTAGGTACAGATACGCAGTATTTT. Its translation is CASIQDLGTDTQYF.

V is TRBV15 and J is TRBJ2-5; D uncertain. The CDR3 contains 11 residues. Germline CDR1 and CDR2: LNHNV and YYDKDF (reference sequence). Trimming stripped 5 bases from V and 6 bases from J, with 7 bases between. The CDR3 region is CATSSRQTQYF. CDR3 in DNA: TGTGCCACCAGCTCCCGGCAGACCCAGTACTTC.

This clone was counted a few times. The chain couples TRBV6-2 or TRBV6-3 to TRBJ2-1; unclear D gene. CDR3 length: 16 residues. V shed 5 bases and J shed 4 bases, with 18 bases lying between them. The V gene's germline CDR1 is MNHEY and CDR2 SVGEGT. The CDR3 loop reads CASSRETALGYNEQFF. The CDR3 DNA sequence: TGTGCCAGCAGTAGAGAGACGGCTCTCGGGTACAATGAGCAGTTCTTC.

The CDR3 DNA reads as TGTGCCAGCAGCTTAGTGGGGGGCTACAATGAGCAGTTCTTC. It codes for CASSLVGGYNEQFF. This chain uses TRBV13 with TRBJ2-1, with a weak D call TRBD2 (6 bases). Germline V gene lookup returns CDR1 PRHDT and CDR2 FYEKMQ (reference sequence). Between the trimmed V and J ends, which lost 1 base and 3 bases, there was a span of 7 bases. The CDR3 sequence is 14 residues long.

The chain links TRBV4-1 to TRBJ1-1; maybe TRBD1 (6 bases). In germline, CDR1 is MGHRA, CDR2 YSYEKL. V lost 6 bases and J lost 0, with 11 bases in between. The CDR3 consists of 14 residues. CDR3 loop: CASRNRAVNTEAFF. The CDR3 DNA is TGCGCCAGCAGAAACAGGGCGGTGAACACTGAAGCTTTCTTT.

This clone showed up just a few times. V and J are TRBV2 and TRBJ1-2; possibly TRBD1 for D (5 bases). The V gene lost 3 bases and the J gene lost 6 bases, with 20 bases spanning the gap. This CDR3 contains 16 residues. Germline CDR1 SNHLY, CDR2 FYNNEI. In nucleotides, the CDR3 is TGTGCCAGCAGTGATGGCTGGGCAGGGTCGGTGGATGGCTACACCTTC. This codes for CASSDGWAGSVDGYTF.

The rearrangement links TRBV5-1 to TRBJ2-5, with 7 nucleotides matching TRBD1. The ends lost 2 bases at V and 1 base at J; junction bases unmatched: 5. The CDR3 sequence is 15 residues long. Germline-derived CDR1 and CDR2 are SGHRS and YFSETQ. The CDR3 DNA is TGCGCCAGCAGCTTAGGGGACAGCGTCCAAGAGACCCAGTACTTC. It specifies CASSLGDSVQETQYF.

The gene calls are TRBV24-1 and TRBJ2-7; D not certain. The CDR3 consists of 14 residues. Per germline, CDR1 KGHDR and CDR2 SFDVKD. Trimming removed 6 bases from V and 9 bases from J, with 20 bases in between. Here the CDR3 reads CATSRSTRAYGQYV. CDR3 nucleotide sequence: TGTGCCACCAGTAGGTCCACCCGGGCCTATGGGCAGTACGTC.